The rows below give T cell receptor beta chains drawn from one sample of a study of T-cell memory formation after mild COVID-19. A single record per CDR3 protein comes from TCRdb applying MiXCR to the 5' RACE reads. The data contain about 350,000 distinct CDR3 sequences, 25% to 30% of them singletons. The sequenced sample consisted of PBMCs or a T cell subset sorted from them (not recorded which). The receptors originated from an adult woman who had mild COVID-19 (a few samples of this study predate the infection). Cell type and time point are not known. Each CDR3 is given with its conserved first and last residue. The D gene is left open where the match is weak. Size is omitted from some rows. Given values are once, few, many or a class for expanded clones.

J gene | clone size | D gene | V gene | CDR3 protein | CDR3 DNA
TRBJ1-1 | - | - | TRBV30 | CAWWPGLASSTEAFF | TGTGCCTGGTGGCCCGGTCTAGCGTCTAGCACTGAAGCTTTCTTT
TRBJ2-1 | - | TRBD1 | TRBV5-1 | CASRTPTGFGSYNEQFF | TGCGCCAGCAGGACCCCGACAGGGTTCGGCTCCTACAATGAGCAGTTCTTC
TRBJ2-1 | - | - | TRBV24-1 | CATSDSTDFTDEQFF | TGTGCCACCAGTGATTCGACGGACTTTACGGATGAGCAGTTCTTC
TRBJ2-5 | few | TRBD2 | TRBV5-6 | CASSLVGSGSDGETQYF | TGTGCCAGCAGCTTGGTAGGTAGCGGGAGCGATGGGGAGACCCAGTACTTC
TRBJ2-7 | few | - | TRBV19 | CASSIGETYEQYF | TGTGCCAGTAGTATTGGAGAGACCTACGAGCAGTACTTC
TRBJ2-1 | - | TRBD1 | TRBV9 | CASSAPRDRALTEQFF | TGTGCCAGCAGCGCACCCCGGGACAGGGCCCTTACTGAGCAGTTCTTC
TRBJ2-2 | few | - | TRBV20-1 | CSARKFKGTGELFF | TGCAGTGCTAGAAAATTTAAGGGGACCGGGGAGCTGTTTTTT
TRBJ2-3 | - | TRBD2 | TRBV11-2 | CASSSGGSTDTQYF | TGTGCCAGCAGCTCGGGGGGGAGCACAGATACGCAGTATTTT
TRBJ1-2 | many | - | TRBV15 | CATSRDHYGGYTF | TGTGCCACCAGCAGAGATCATTACGGTGGCTACACCTTC
TRBJ2-1 | - | - | TRBV7-9 | CSSSASEQFF | TGTTCCAGCTCGGCGAGTGAGCAGTTCTTC
TRBJ2-6 | - | - | TRBV5-1 | CASRAAVSGANVLTF | TGCGCCAGCAGAGCAGCAGTCTCCGGGGCCAACGTCCTGACTTTC
TRBJ2-1 | - | TRBD2 | TRBV11-2 | CASSNLAGGPKNEQFF | TGTGCCAGCAGCAACTTAGCGGGGGGGCCGAAGAATGAGCAGTTCTTC
TRBJ2-3 | - | TRBD2 | TRBV9 | CASSAPSGRAKDTQYF | TGTGCCAGCAGCGCTCCAAGCGGGAGGGCCAAAGATACGCAGTATTTT
TRBJ1-6 | - | TRBD1 | TRBV9 | CASSVDTGDGSPLHF | TGTGCCAGCAGCGTGGATACAGGGGATGGTTCACCCCTCCACTTT
TRBJ1-1 | - | - | TRBV20-1 | CSARGASGSRTEAFF | TGCAGTGCTAGAGGGGCGTCGGGGTCTAGGACTGAAGCTTTCTTT
TRBJ2-5 | few | - | TRBV6-6 | CASSREQGRQETQYF | TGTGCCAGCAGCAGGGAGCAGGGGAGGCAAGAGACCCAGTACTTC
TRBJ2-3 | few | - | TRBV24-1 | CATSDLGIRGATDTQYF | TGTGCCACCAGTGATTTGGGGATTCGGGGAGCCACAGATACGCAGTATTTT
TRBJ2-3 | - | - | TRBV9 | CASTRENTDTQYF | TGTGCCAGCACCCGGGAAAACACAGATACGCAGTATTTT
TRBJ2-4 | - | - | TRBV12-3/TRBV12-4 | CASSFSGNIQYF | TGTGCCAGCAGTTTTTCGGGAAACATTCAGTACTTC
TRBJ1-6 | - | - | TRBV7-2 | CASSFGHPYNSPLHF | TGTGCCAGCAGCTTTGGACACCCCTATAATTCACCCCTCCACTTT
TRBJ2-3 | many | TRBD2 | TRBV7-6 | CASSPGSGGAPDTQYF | TGTGCCAGCAGCCCAGGTAGCGGGGGGGCTCCAGATACGCAGTATTTT
TRBJ2-7 | - | TRBD2 | TRBV20-1 | CSAPVYSGTYEQYF | TGCAGTGCTCCCGTTTACAGCGGGACCTACGAGCAGTACTTC
TRBJ1-5 | - | TRBD1 | TRBV4-1 | CASSQDQGDQPQHF | TGCGCCAGCAGCCAAGACCAGGGGGATCAGCCCCAGCATTTT
TRBJ2-3 | once | - | TRBV18 | CASSPRLNPDTQYF | TGTGCCAGCTCACCCCGCCTGAATCCAGATACGCAGTATTTT
TRBJ1-4 | few | - | TRBV6-5 | CASSYILGSNEKLFF | TGTGCCAGCAGTTACATTCTGGGGTCTAATGAAAAACTGTTTTTT
TRBJ1-5 | few | TRBD1 | TRBV15 | CATSRDGTGGYQPQHF | TGTGCCACCAGCAGAGATGGGACAGGGGGTTATCAGCCCCAGCATTTT